The next 27 T cell receptor beta chains were all read from a single sample in a study of patients with pleural tuberculosis. TCRdb called the reads again in MiXCR, with one record for every CDR3 protein. The table has under 65,000 distinct CDR3 sequences, about 7.3% seen once. The receptors stem from a human donor with pleural tuberculosis.

The chain links TRBV11-2 to TRBJ2-3; D gene unclear. TRBJ1-5 explains the end of the DNA better; the J call may be wrong. The CDR3 totals 13 residues. Germline V lookup: CDR1 SGHAT, CDR2 FQNNGV. In DNA, the CDR3 is TGTGCCAGCAGCTTAGAGAACACAGATACGCAGCATTTT. As protein: CASSLENTDTQHF.

There are many counts of this clonotype. The chain carries TRBV15 and TRBJ1-1, with D hard to call. Germline assignment: CDR1 LNHNV and CDR2 YYDKDF (reference sequence). CDR3 length: 15 residues. The V and J ends lost 1 base and 0 bases respectively, with 9 bases between them. The CDR3 DNA reads as TGTGCCACCAGCAGAGCTCGCGTCATGAACACTGAAGCTTTCTTT. This codes for CATSRARVMNTEAFF.

This clonotype came up many times. The chain joins TRBV11-2 to TRBJ1-5; 8 positions match TRBD1. The CDR3 runs to 15 residues. With V trimmed by 6 bases and J by 3 bases, 7 bases remained unmatched. CDR1 and CDR2 (germline): SGHAT, FQNNGV. CDR3 residues: CASSYRDRFNQPQHF. The CDR3, as DNA: TGTGCCAGCAGTTACCGGGACAGGTTCAATCAGCCCCAGCATTTT.

This clonotype was found many times. This rearrangement joins TRBV27 to TRBJ1-5, with D unclear. The germline CDR1 and CDR2 sequences are MNHEY and SMNVEV (reference sequence). The V gene lost 3 bases and the J gene lost 1 base, with 7 bases spanning the gap. The CDR3 contains 14 residues. CDR3 sequence reads: CASSFTRSNQPQHF. The CDR3 DNA reads as TGTGCCAGCAGTTTTACCCGAAGCAATCAGCCCCAGCATTTT.

Only a few counts were recorded for this clonotype. This chain uses TRBV3-1 with TRBJ2-7; D is perhaps TRBD1 or TRBD2 (5 bases each). CDR3 length: 11 amino acids. Trimming left V 5 bases short and J 7 bases short, with 9 bases between. CDR1 LGHDT and CDR2 YNNKEL come from the germline V gene (reference sequence). The CDR3 DNA is TGTGCCAGCAGCTATGAGGGGGAGCAGTACTTC. Protein sequence: CASSYEGEQYF.

On this clonotype: At one end, the junction sequence differs from germline, possibly due to a read error. The gene calls are TRBV7-1 and TRBJ2-3; 11 bases agree with TRBD2. TRBV7-1 is an ORF for which the function is uncertain. This CDR3 has 16 residues. CDR3 coding DNA: TGTGCCAGCAGATCCACTAGCGGGGGATATACAGATGCGCAGTATTTT. Encoded protein: CASRSTSGGYTDAQYF.

A few counts support this clonotype. The chain couples TRBV12-3 or TRBV12-4 to TRBJ2-7; D call uncertain. The CDR3 has 13 amino acids. With 2 bases removed from V and 3 bases from J, the gap between germline ends came to 8 bases. CDR3: CASSLMANYEQYV. Here the CDR3 DNA reads TGTGCCAGCAGTTTAATGGCGAACTACGAGCAGTACGTC.

At least ten counts were recorded for this clonotype. J is TRBJ2-1 and V is TRBV20-1; D unclear. This CDR3 has 11 amino acids. Germline-derived CDR1 and CDR2 are DFQATT and SNEGSKA (reference sequence). Trimming took off 2 bases at V and 14 bases at J, with 13 bases between the two ends. The CDR3: CSARRVGSEFF. CDR3 bases: TGCAGTGCTAGACGCGTGGGATCCGAGTTCTTC.

In this sample, this clonotype turned up many times. This rearrangement joins TRBV4-2 to TRBJ2-3; 9 nucleotides agree with TRBD1. In germline, CDR1 is LGHNA, CDR2 YNFKEQ. This CDR3 is 17 amino acids long. Trimming removed 4 bases from V and 0 bases from J; junction bases left unmatched: 8. Here the CDR3 reads CASSLLSGQGSTDTQYF. CDR3 bases: TGTGCCAGCAGCCTCCTTTCGGGACAGGGTAGCACAGATACGCAGTATTTT.

This clonotype came up many times. The rearrangement joins TRBV11-2 to TRBJ2-3; possibly TRBD1 or TRBD2 for D (5 bases each). Germline V gives CDR1 SGHAT, CDR2 FQNNGV. The ends were cut back, 2 bases at V and 15 bases at J, with 12 bases in the middle. CDR3 length: 11 residues. CDR3 residues: CASSLWDLSYF. The CDR3 region has the DNA TGTGCCAGCAGCTTATGGGACCTGTCTTATTTT.

This rearrangement joins TRBV29-1 to TRBJ1-2, with a weak D call TRBD1 (5 bases). CDR3 length: 11 amino acids. CDR1 and CDR2 (germline): SQVTM, ANQGSEA. The V end lost 3 bases, the J end lost 6 bases, and 8 bases lay between the germline ends. Here the CDR3 reads CSVEFRDGYTF. In nucleotides, the CDR3 is TGCAGCGTTGAGTTCAGGGATGGCTACACCTTC.

A few counts support this clonotype. This rearrangement joins TRBV19 to TRBJ2-1, with TRBD2 identical over 8 bases. Germline trimming cut 3 bases from V and 8 bases from J; bases unmatched to any gene: 18. Germline loops: CDR1 LNHDA, CDR2 SQIVND (reference sequence). The CDR3 is made up of 18 amino acids. The CDR3 reads CASSMGGFGAGVVDEQFF. The DNA for the CDR3 is TGTGCCAGTAGTATGGGGGGGTTCGGAGCGGGAGTAGTAGATGAGCAGTTCTTC.

To note about this clonotype: The CDR3 ends on some other residue instead of the conserved phenylalanine or tryptophan, so this is likely a read error. The genes are TRBV11-1 and TRBJ2-5; D not certain. V was shortened by 3 bases and J by 1 base, with 6 bases between the two germline ends. Germline V lookup: CDR1 SGHAT, CDR2 FQDESV (reference sequence). This CDR3 contains 13 residues. In DNA, the CDR3 is TGTGCCAGCAGCTTTACAATCCAAGAGACCCAGTACCTC. Its protein product is CASSFTIQETQYL.

This clonotype was observed at least ten times. The chain links TRBV11-2 to TRBJ2-1, with TRBD2 as a possible D gene (6 bases). The V end was cut by 6 bases, the J end by 0 bases, with 9 bases between. The V gene's germline CDR1 is SGHAT and CDR2 FQNNGV. The CDR3 length is 14 residues. The CDR3 DNA sequence: TGTGCCAGCAGTCAGACTAGCTCCTACAATGAGCAGTTCTTC. Its protein is CASSQTSSYNEQFF.

This clonotype appeared many times. Relative to the germline gene, one junction end is altered; a read error may explain this. The chain has TRBV28 and TRBJ1-1; the D is unclear. Germline V gene lookup returns CDR1 MDHEN and CDR2 SYDVKM. CDR3 size: 11 residues. CDR3 in amino acids: CASSLLNEAFF. In nucleotides, the CDR3 is TGTGCCAGCAGCTTATTAAATGAAGCTTTCTTT.

This clonotype ranks as medium-sized. This chain links TRBV7-6 with TRBJ2-5; D gene unclear. This CDR3 is built from 11 residues. From germline, CDR1 is SGHVS and CDR2 FNYEAQ. The ends were cut back, 4 bases at V and 4 bases at J, with 4 bases in the middle. This CDR3 is CASSSGETQYF. Written as DNA, the CDR3 is TGTGCCAGCAGCTCGGGAGAGACCCAGTACTTC. Using reference TRBV7-6 and TRBJ2-5 for the parts outside the CDR3, the full variable domain is GAGVSQSPRYKVTKRGQDVALRCDPISGHVSLYWYRQALGQGPEFLTYFNYEAQQDKSGLPNDRFSAERPEGSISTLTIQRTEQRDSAMYRCASSSGETQYFGPGTRLLVL.

This clonotype has at least ten counts. The rearrangement uses TRBV28 and TRBJ1-1; D may be TRBD1 (5 bases). Germline V gene lookup returns CDR1 MDHEN and CDR2 SYDVKM. Trimming left V 6 bases short and J 10 bases short, with 15 bases between. This CDR3 spans 12 amino acids. In DNA form, the CDR3 reads TGTGCCAGCAGACCCCCCGGGGGTTCAGCTTTCTTT. As protein: CASRPPGGSAFF.

This clonotype was seen repeatedly, ten times or more. V is TRBV28 and J is TRBJ2-2, with 9 bases fitting TRBD2. Germline trimming cut 3 bases from V and 3 bases from J; bases unmatched to any gene: 5. The germline V gene encodes CDR1 MDHEN and CDR2 SYDVKM. The CDR3 loop spans 16 amino acids. The CDR3: CASSLSTSGYTGELFF. CDR3 nucleotides: TGTGCCAGCAGTTTGTCGACTAGCGGCTACACCGGGGAGCTGTTTTTT.

This clonotype was observed many times. This chain links TRBV11-2 with TRBJ1-6, with a tentative D call TRBD1 (6 bases). Per germline, CDR1 SGHAT and CDR2 FQNNGV. V shed 1 base and J shed 10 bases, with 14 bases lying between them. There are 15 residues in the CDR3. This CDR3 reads CASSLVPGARSPLHF. The CDR3 DNA reads TGTGCCAGCAGCTTAGTCCCGGGGGCAAGATCACCCCTCCACTTT.

The chain couples TRBV5-5 to TRBJ2-2; D gene ambiguous. The germline V and J ends were trimmed by 6 bases and 14 bases, with 17 bases remaining between them. Germline CDR1 SGHKS, CDR2 YYEKEE (reference sequence). This CDR3 has 12 residues. Here the CDR3 reads CASIPAESGLFF. The DNA for the CDR3 is TGTGCCAGCATCCCGGCCGAATCTGGTCTGTTTTTT.

About this clonotype: A much larger clone differs by one base, so this may be a read error. The chain couples TRBV7-3 to TRBJ1-4; D gene ambiguous. Germline V gene lookup returns CDR1 SGHTA and CDR2 FQGTGA. The CDR3 spans 15 residues. The DNA for the CDR3 is TGTGCCAGCGGCTTAACCTCCGGACCGAATGAAAAACTGTTTTTT. Encoded protein: CASGLTSGPNEKLFF.

Ten or more counts support this clonotype. This sequence joins TRBV15 and TRBJ2-1, with D possibly being TRBD2 (5 bases). Germline values: CDR1 LNHNV, CDR2 YYDKDF (reference sequence). The CDR3 has 13 amino acids. Trimming stripped 5 bases from V and 7 bases from J, with 12 bases between. The CDR3 DNA reads as TGTGCCACCAGCGTCAGGAGAGGGAATGAGCAGTTCTTC. As protein: CATSVRRGNEQFF. The whole variable domain, remainder taken from reference TRBV15 and TRBJ2-1, is DAMVIQNPRYQVTQFGKPVTLSCSQTLNHNVMYWYQQKSSQAPKLLFHYYDKDFNNEADTPDNFQSRRPNTSFCFLDIRSPGLGDTAMYLCATSVRRGNEQFFGPGTRLTVL.

The gene calls are TRBV20-1 and TRBJ2-2; tentative D call: TRBD2 (5 bases). V dropped 0 bases and J dropped 5 bases, with 19 bases sitting between them. This CDR3 has 17 residues. The germline V gene has CDR1 DFQATT and CDR2 SNEGSKA (reference sequence). The DNA for the CDR3 is TGCAGTGCTAGAGACGGACGAACTAGTTTTGTGACCGGGGAGCTGTTTTTT. Its translation is CSARDGRTSFVTGELFF.

This clonotype was seen repeatedly, ten times or more. J is TRBJ2-7 and V is TRBV27; D not resolved. The CDR3 extends over 12 amino acids. Trimming left V 4 bases short and J 1 base short, with 5 bases between. Germline lookup yields CDR1 MNHEY and CDR2 SMNVEV (reference sequence). CDR3 amino acids: CASSSGSYEQYF. The CDR3 DNA follows: TGTGCCAGCAGTTCGGGTTCCTACGAGCAGTACTTC.

V gene TRBV11-1 combines with J gene TRBJ2-1; TRBD1 aligns across 11 bases. The V segment lost 2 bases and the J segment 4 bases; nucleotides outside the gene matches: 4. This CDR3 is built from 16 residues. Germline lookup yields CDR1 SGHAT and CDR2 FQDESV (reference sequence). The CDR3 sequence: CASSLLGTGGYNEQFF. The DNA of the CDR3 is TGTGCCAGCAGCTTACTTGGGACAGGGGGTTACAATGAGCAGTTCTTC.

In this sample, this clonotype turned up many times. The rearrangement joins TRBV4-2 to TRBJ1-1; perhaps TRBD1 as D (6 bases). Trimming took 4 bases from V and 6 from J, leaving 9 bases between them. CDR1 LGHNA and CDR2 YNFKEQ come from the germline V gene. There are 12 residues in the CDR3. CDR3 coding DNA: TGTGCCAGCAGCCGGGGGGCCGCTGAAGCTTTCTTT. It is translated as CASSRGAAEAFF.

For this clonotype: This clone may be a read error of a much larger clone one base away. The chain links TRBV28 to TRBJ2-1; D is perhaps TRBD1 (6 bases). The V gene's germline CDR1 is MDHEN and CDR2 SYDVKM. The CDR3 is 14 residues long. V gave up 7 bases and J gave up 2 bases, with 12 bases separating them. The CDR3 DNA follows: TGTGCCAGCATTCGGGACATGACCTACAATGAGCAGTTCTTC. This translates into CASIRDMTYNEQFF. The complete variable domain, with remaining parts taken from reference TRBV28 and TRBJ2-1, reads DVKVTQSSRYLVKRTGEKVFLECVQDMDHENMFWYRQDPGLGLRLIYFSYDVKMKEKGDIPEGYSVSREKKERFSLILESASTNQTSMYLCASIRDMTYNEQFFGPGTRLTVL.